These T cell receptor beta chains were read from a single sample in a study of T cells in Graves' hyperthyroidism and ophthalmopathy. TCRdb ran MiXCR on the multiplex PCR reads and lists one entry per CDR3 protein. The profile shows around 620,000 distinct CDR3 sequences, 46% of them singletons. Sequenced input: peripheral blood or thyroid tissue (not recorded which). The receptors come from an adult woman with Graves' disease, either hyperthyroidism or ophthalmopathy (not recorded which). Both conserved end residues are part of each CDR3. D genes are given only for firm matches.

>TRBV7-3|.|.
CASRFWRGEADEQFF
>TRBV2|.|TRBJ2-2
CASLQDMNTGELFF
>TRBV10-3|TRBD1|TRBJ1-5
CAISPMGQGEEETQHF
>TRBV5-5|.|TRBJ2-7
CASSLDVLGYEQYF
>TRBV20-1|.|TRBJ1-5
CSVRTEGNQPQHF
>TRBV7-9|.|TRBJ1-1
CASSTVGTTEAFF
>TRBV15|.|TRBJ2-2
CATSFDSYNTGELFF
>TRBV5-6|TRBD1|TRBJ2-7
CASSPAGQGIYEQYF
>TRBV5-1|TRBD1|TRBJ2-5
CASSLSTGTVETQYF
>TRBV19|TRBD1|TRBJ1-5
CASSISGQRNQPQHF
>TRBV11-2|.|TRBJ2-5
CASSPTRHATQETQYF
>TRBV7-8|TRBD1|TRBJ1-4
CASSLTGGTEKLFF
>TRBV6-5|.|TRBJ2-7
CASSQGGSGYEQYF
>TRBV12-3/TRBV12-4|.|TRBJ2-5
CASRLSNTGETQYF
>TRBV29-1|.|TRBJ2-2
CSVQGPTGELFF
>TRBV5-1|TRBD1|TRBJ1-5
CASPTGEGNQPQHF
>TRBV7-8|TRBD1|TRBJ1-1
CASFGQGGVNTEAFF
>TRBV7-6|.|TRBJ1-6
CASSLASGGNSPLHF
>TRBV10-3|.|TRBJ2-7
CAISDYPSRYEQYF
>TRBV7-9|TRBD2|TRBJ2-5
CASSLVATSGETQYF
>TRBV7-2|.|TRBJ1-1
CASSLVGNTEAFF
>TRBV6-1|TRBD2|TRBJ2-7
CASSELRGRASYEQYF
>TRBV20-1|.|TRBJ2-7
CSAPSRRGQYF
>TRBV29-1|TRBD2|TRBJ2-7
CSVEGLAGGYEQYF
>TRBV7-9|TRBD1|TRBJ2-7
CASSWDRDYEQYF
>TRBV25-1|.|TRBJ1-2
CAIKHNYGYTF
>TRBV11-3|TRBD2|TRBJ2-5
CASSPGLAGGPGETQYF
>TRBV30|.|TRBJ1-1
CAWSAPGARAFF
>TRBV19|.|TRBJ2-7
CASQGLAYSYEQYF
>TRBV7-9|.|TRBJ1-4
CASSSPPGTVNEKLFF
>TRBV19|.|TRBJ2-2
CASSNSRANTGELFF
>TRBV5-6|TRBD2|TRBJ2-3
CASSAGTIGDTQYF
>TRBV7-2|.|TRBJ1-6
CASSPLISVGPWGSPLHF
>TRBV4-2|.|TRBJ2-2
CASSQIMLDTGELFF
>TRBV10-2|TRBD1|TRBJ1-3
CASSQGTGALASGNTIYF
>TRBV29-1|.|TRBJ2-7
CSVAAQGHEQYF
>TRBV2|.|TRBJ2-7
CARSSAERTYEQYF
>TRBV7-8|.|TRBJ1-1
CASSLRRIMNTEAFF
>TRBV27|TRBD1|TRBJ2-6
CASSVTGGASGANVLTF
>TRBV20-1|TRBD1|TRBJ1-4
CSARTGTRNEKLFF
>TRBV7-9|.|TRBJ2-2
CASSRHLGQTNTGELFF
>TRBV12-3/TRBV12-4|.|TRBJ2-2
CASSSDSGELFF
>TRBV12-3/TRBV12-4|.|TRBJ1-2
CASQVHRGGYTF
>TRBV7-9|TRBD2|TRBJ2-7
CASSLVVAGPYEQYF
>TRBV20-1|TRBD1|TRBJ1-5
CSVLGTGDHQPQHF
>TRBV15|.|TRBJ2-2
CATSRGTGTNTGELFF
>TRBV19|TRBD1|TRBJ1-1
CASWPGQGNTEAFF
>TRBV7-2|.|TRBJ2-7
CASSIRLFRQAYEQYF
>TRBV29-1|.|TRBJ1-4
CSAGRQGNEKLFF
>TRBV5-1|TRBD1|TRBJ1-5
CASSLDRGKGQPQHF
>TRBV6-5|TRBD2|TRBJ2-7
CASRRGLIRSPEQYF
>TRBV2|.|TRBJ2-2
CASSLRGGEATGELFF
>TRBV29-1|.|TRBJ2-7
CSVQNGDSYEQYF
>TRBV7-2|.|TRBJ1-5
CASTMSGGNQPQHF
>TRBV10-2|.|TRBJ1-2
CASMSGSYGYTF